A selection of T cell receptor beta chains follows, all from one sample in a study of OX40 agonist ivuxolimab in advanced cancers. Sequenced by immunoSEQ multiplex PCR; TCRdb stores in-frame clones only, minus some. This sample has about 11,000 clones, with 79% found just once. The specimen was CD4+ or CD8+ T cells sorted from blood, collected in a trial of the OX40 agonist ivuxolimab. These receptors were obtained from an adult with an advanced solid tumor such as melanoma, head and neck, liver or kidney cancer. Both conserved end residues are part of each CDR3. The D gene is left open where the match is weak. Size values are once, few and many counts, or a class for expanded clones, and some rows have none.

TRBV2	TRBJ1-1	-	-	TGTGCCAGCAGTGCCCAGGGTTTAGATCCGAACACTGAAGCTTTCTTT	CASSAQGLDPNTEAFF
TRBV7-8	TRBJ1-2	-	-	TGTGCCAGCAGCTTAGGGGTTGTATATGGCTACACCTTC	CASSLGVVYGYTF
TRBV27	TRBJ1-1	few	TRBD1	TGTGCCAGCAGTCCATCGACAGGGGGTATGAATGAAGCTTTCTTT	CASSPSTGGMNEAFF
TRBV6-4	TRBJ1-5	-	-	TGTGCCAGCAGTCGGGATCGCAATCAGCCCCAGCATTTT	CASSRDRNQPQHF
TRBV28	TRBJ1-1	-	-	TGTGCCAGCAGTTTTTACCAAGGGACTGAAGCTTTCTTT	CASSFYQGTEAFF
TRBV6-7	TRBJ1-1	-	-	TGTGCCAGCAGTTACTCGACCGGGACGGCTAACACTGAAGCTTTCTTT	CASSYSTGTANTEAFF
TRBV7-9	TRBJ1-1	-	TRBD1	TGTGCCAGCAGCCCCTACGCCGGACAGGGGGACACTGAAGCTTTCTTT	CASSPYAGQGDTEAFF
TRBV7-7	TRBJ2-5	-	-	TGTGCCAGCAGCTTAGGAGGGTCGGAGACCCAGTACTTC	CASSLGGSETQYF
TRBV28	TRBJ2-7	-	TRBD1	TGTGCCAGCAGTTTGGAGCTCACCGGGACAGGGATTGATGAGCAGTACTTC	CASSLELTGTGIDEQYF
TRBV7-2	TRBJ1-1	-	TRBD1	TGTGCCAGCAGCGAGGGACAGGGGGCCGACACTGAAGCTTTCTTT	CASSEGQGADTEAFF
TRBV7-2	TRBJ2-2	-	-	TGTGCCAGCAGCCAGTATGCCGGGACGACCACCGGGGAGCTGTTTTTT	CASSQYAGTTTGELFF
TRBV5-6	TRBJ1-5	few	-	TGTGCCAGCAGCTGGGGGGGGATTCAGCCCCAGCATTTT	CASSWGGIQPQHF
TRBV13	TRBJ2-1	medium-sized	TRBD2	TGTGCCAGCAGCTCCGGTGGAACTAGCGTATACAATGAGCAGTTCTTC	CASSSGGTSVYNEQFF
TRBV27	TRBJ2-7	once	TRBD1	TGTGCCAGCAGTTTGTGCAGGACGTCCGGGACAGGGGGGTGCGAGCAGTACTTC	CASSLCRTSGTGGCEQYF
TRBV30	TRBJ1-2	-	-	TGTGCCTGGAGTGACGGGGGGCCAGGCTTCTATGGCTACACCTTC	CAWSDGGPGFYGYTF
TRBV9	TRBJ2-3	once	-	TGTGCCAGCAGCACACCCATTAGTGGGGCATATACGCAGTATTTT	CASSTPISGAYTQYF
TRBV15	TRBJ2-1	many	TRBD2	TGTGCCACCAGCAGGTCAGCGGGGGAGGAGCAGTTCTTC	CATSRSAGEEQFF
TRBV7-9	TRBJ1-2	-	TRBD1	TGTGCCAGCAGCCCGCGGGACAGGCCCTATGGCTACACCTTC	CASSPRDRPYGYTF
TRBV4-2	TRBJ2-3	-	TRBD2	TGTGCCAGCAGCCAAGAAGGGGCTTGGACTAGCGGGGGGGCAAGGGAAGATACGCAGTATTTT	CASSQEGAWTSGGAREDTQYF
TRBV29-1	TRBJ2-1	-	-	TGCAGCGTTGAAGAAGAACCGCCGCGGCGAGCAGAGCAGTTCTTC	CSVEEEPPRRAEQFF
TRBV27	TRBJ1-5	-	-	TGTGCCAGCAGTTTTGATGGCAATCAGCCCCAGCATTTT	CASSFDGNQPQHF
TRBV25-1	TRBJ1-1	-	-	TGTGCCAGCAGTGAATTATGGAACACTGAAGCTTTCTTT	CASSELWNTEAFF
TRBV5-8	TRBJ1-3	few	TRBD1	TGTGCCACCCCATCGACAGGGGGGACCTTCTCTGGAAACACCATATATTTT	CATPSTGGTFSGNTIYF
TRBV9	TRBJ1-4	few	TRBD1	TGTGCCAGCAGCGTAGCCGGGACAGCATGGGAAAAACTGTTTTTT	CASSVAGTAWEKLFF
TRBV4-3	TRBJ2-3	few	-	TGCGCCAGCAGCCCAACGGGGCCATCAGATACGCAGTATTTT	CASSPTGPSDTQYF
TRBV6-4	TRBJ1-1	-	-	TGTGCCAGCAGCGAAACAGAAAACACTGAAGCTTTCTTT	CASSETENTEAFF
TRBV7-3	TRBJ2-7	-	-	TGTGCCAGCAGCACACAGGGTGGGGTGGATGTCGAGCAGTACTTC	CASSTQGGVDVEQYF
TRBV6-5	TRBJ2-1	-	TRBD2	TGTGCCAGCAGCCTTAGCGGGAGCTCCTACAATGAGCAGTTCTTC	CASSLSGSSYNEQFF
TRBV6-5	TRBJ2-1	-	-	TGTGCCAGCAGTTACACCGAAAGGACATCCCAGTTCTTC	CASSYTERTSQFF
TRBV4-1	TRBJ2-7	-	TRBD2	TGCGCCAGCAGCCAGACTAGCGGGAGTTCCTACGAGCAGTACTTC	CASSQTSGSSYEQYF
TRBV15	TRBJ1-1	-	-	TGTGCCACCAGCGGAACAGGGATGAACACTGAAGCTTTCTTT	CATSGTGMNTEAFF
TRBV19	TRBJ1-5	-	-	TGTGCCAGTAGTATAGTAACAGCAAGAAATAGCAATCAGCCCCAGCATTTT	CASSIVTARNSNQPQHF
TRBV13	TRBJ2-1	-	-	TGTGCCAGCAGCCTAAGACCTGTCAATGAGCAGTTCTTC	CASSLRPVNEQFF
TRBV5-3	TRBJ2-2	-	-	TGTGCCAGAAGCTTGTGGGGGCTCACGAACACCGGGGAGCTGTTTTTT	CARSLWGLTNTGELFF
TRBV7-3	TRBJ2-2	-	-	TGTGCCACCAAAACGAACACCGGGGAGCCGTTTTTT	CATKTNTGEPFF
TRBV5-4	TRBJ2-2	-	-	TGTGCCAGCAGCTTGGACAGGGTGTTTGGGGAGCTGTTTTTT	CASSLDRVFGELFF
TRBV28	TRBJ1-2	-	TRBD1	TGTGCCAGCAGTTCCGGGACAGGGGGCAAGGGGGGCGATGGCTACACCTTC	CASSSGTGGKGGDGYTF
TRBV10-3	TRBJ2-7	-	TRBD1	TGTGCCATCAGTGAGTCGAGTCAGGGGGTGTCCCGCTACGAGCAGTACTTC	CAISESSQGVSRYEQYF
TRBV6-4	TRBJ1-4	once	TRBD1	TGTGCCAGCAGTGAACAGGGGGGTAATGAAAAACTGTTTTTT	CASSEQGGNEKLFF
TRBV25-1	TRBJ2-7	-	-	TGTGCCAGCTCACCACCGTTCACCTACGAGCAGTACTTC	CASSPPFTYEQYF
TRBV6-6	TRBJ2-2	-	-	TGTGCCAGTGCACCGAACACCGGGGAGCTGTTTTTT	CASAPNTGELFF
TRBV27	TRBJ1-2	-	TRBD1	TGTGCCAGCAGTTCGCGGACAGGGATAACTAATGGCTACACCTTC	CASSSRTGITNGYTF
TRBV6-1	TRBJ2-2	-	TRBD2	TGTGCCAGCAGTGGTGGACTAGCGGAAGGGGTACTAACCGGGGAGCTGTTTTTT	CASSGGLAEGVLTGELFF
TRBV4-2	TRBJ1-5	once	-	TGTGCCAGCACCTCAGAGGCCGGGGCCATCAATCAGCCCCAGCATTTT	CASTSEAGAINQPQHF
TRBV2	TRBJ2-5	-	-	TGTGCCAGCAGTGAAATCGGGGCTCCAAAAGAGACCCAGTACTTC	CASSEIGAPKETQYF
TRBV7-8	TRBJ1-6	-	TRBD1	TGTGCCAGCAGCGTCGGGACAGGCGACGGCTCACCCCTCCACTTT	CASSVGTGDGSPLHF
TRBV7-9	TRBJ1-1	-	-	TGTGCCAGCAGCTCGAGGCTTGAGTACACTGAAGCTTTCTTT	CASSSRLEYTEAFF
TRBV6-4	TRBJ2-3	few	TRBD2	TGTGCCAGCAGCGGGACTAGCGGGGACACAGATACGCAGTATTTT	CASSGTSGDTDTQYF
TRBV7-3	TRBJ2-2	-	TRBD1	TGTGCCAGCAGCTCAGACAGGGGATCAGGGACCGGGGAGCTGTTTTTT	CASSSDRGSGTGELFF
TRBV9	TRBJ2-7	-	-	TGTGCCAGCAGCCCAGGCTACGAGCAGTACTTC	CASSPGYEQYF
TRBV29-1	TRBJ2-7	-	TRBD1	TGCAGCGTTGAGCCCGGGACAGCCATAAGGGGCTTCTACGAGCAGTACTTC	CSVEPGTAIRGFYEQYF
TRBV13	TRBJ2-4	-	TRBD2	TGTGCCAGCAGCTCCCGGGGTGGGGGAGGGAACATTCAGTACTTC	CASSSRGGGGNIQYF
TRBV14	TRBJ2-7	-	-	TGTGCCAGCAGCCACTTATTCAGTTACGAGCAGTACTTC	CASSHLFSYEQYF